The present T cell receptor beta chain was sequenced within a study of vaccination and CD4 T cells after COVID-19. Study summary: A median of roughly 72 days (range 14 to 241) separated dose two from the taking of post-vaccine samples.

Study-level points and caveats: For convalescent patients, a median around 90% of reactive clones surfaced exclusively after vaccination.

Oncomine TCR Beta short-read sequencing was applied to DNA from cultured CD4+ T cells. TCRdb reanalysed the PCR reads using MiXCR and keeps one entry per CDR3 protein. The sample shows thousands of distinct CDR3 sequences, 46% of them seen only once. This clonotype appeared once. The antigen is undetermined. Treatment of the sample: roughly 10-day PBMC culture with coronavirus spike peptide pools or control peptides (ViraFEST assay). The PCR-positive dates, March through December 2020, came before the US Alpha, Beta and Delta variants. CDR1 is SGHRS and CDR2 is YFSETQ in the germline V gene. The V end was cut by 2 bases, the J end by 3 bases, with 13 bases between. The CDR3 extends over 15 amino acids.

Sequenced input: CD4+ T cells from blood, cultured in vitro. This clonotype was obtained from a human donor who had recovered from COVID-19. The rearrangement links TRBV5-1 to TRBJ2-3; TRBD1 or TRBD2 may be the D gene (5 bases each). The CDR3 DNA follows: TGCGCCAGCAGCTTTCACGGGGCAGGAACAGATACGCAGTATTTT. The encoded protein is CASSFHGAGTDTQYF.